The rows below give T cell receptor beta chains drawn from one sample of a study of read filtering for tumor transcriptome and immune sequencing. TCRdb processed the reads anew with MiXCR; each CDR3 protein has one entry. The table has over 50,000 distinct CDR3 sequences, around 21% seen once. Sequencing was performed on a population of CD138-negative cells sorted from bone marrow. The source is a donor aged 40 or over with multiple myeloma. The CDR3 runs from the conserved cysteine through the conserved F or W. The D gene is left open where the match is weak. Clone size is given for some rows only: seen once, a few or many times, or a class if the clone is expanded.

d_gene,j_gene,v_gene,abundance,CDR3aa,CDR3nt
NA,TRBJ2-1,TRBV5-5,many,CASSLRLVGDEQFF,TGTGCCAGCAGCTTGAGGCTAGTTGGTGATGAGCAGTTCTTC
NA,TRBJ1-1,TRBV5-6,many,CASSFKRDTEAFF,TGTGCCAGCAGCTTTAAGCGGGACACTGAAGCTTTCTTT
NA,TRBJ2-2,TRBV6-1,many,CASRPVEPGELFF,TGTGCCAGCAGGCCGGTCGAGCCCGGGGAGCTGTTTTTT
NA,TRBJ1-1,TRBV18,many,CASSTGLTEAFF,TGTGCCAGCTCCACCGGCCTCACTGAAGCTTTCTTT
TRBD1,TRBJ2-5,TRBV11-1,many,CASSHRDSQETQYF,TGTGCCAGCAGCCACCGGGACAGCCAAGAGACCCAGTACTTC
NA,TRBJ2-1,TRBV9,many,CASSVEPGQVQNEQFF,TGTGCCAGCAGCGTAGAGCCAGGGCAGGTACAAAATGAGCAGTTCTTC
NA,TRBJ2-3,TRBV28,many,CASREVSTDTQYF,TGTGCCAGCAGGGAGGTTAGCACAGATACGCAGTATTTT
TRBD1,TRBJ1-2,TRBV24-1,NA,CATSAGGGYGYTF,TGTGCCACCAGCGCAGGGGGCGGCTATGGCTACACCTTC
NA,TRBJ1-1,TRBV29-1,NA,CSVRDPMNTEAFF,TGCAGCGTTCGTGATCCTATGAACACTGAAGCTTTCTTT
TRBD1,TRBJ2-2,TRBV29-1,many,CSAPGQGAKDTGELFF,TGCAGCGCTCCGGGACAGGGGGCGAAGGACACCGGGGAGCTGTTTTTT